The clone carrying this TCR beta chain was seen a single time. The data belong to a study of blood T cell repertoires in COVID-19. Study-wide context: Specimens from acute and convalescent COVID-19 originated in the United States, Italy and Spain. T cells, B-cell-depleted T cells, or PBMCs supplied cDNA or gDNA.

CDR1 is SGHTS and CDR2 is YDEGEE in the germline V gene. The CDR3 is made up of 15 amino acids. Trimming pared 0 bases from V and 6 bases from J, leaving 13 bases between. Using immunoSEQ multiplex PCR, the repertoire was profiled, and TCRdb retains in-frame clones only, with some absent. The table records about 240,000 clones, around 90% of them present only once. Input material: peripheral blood. The clonotype comes from a man aged 60-69 years who had recovered from COVID-19. The J gene is TRBJ1-5, the V gene TRBV5-8; D is perhaps TRBD1 (5 bases). CDR3 protein: CASSLARAIAQPQHF. The CDR3 bases are TGTGCCAGCAGCTTGGCCAGGGCTATAGCTCAGCCCCAGCATTTT.